The text below deals with one T cell receptor beta chain. Which antigen it targets is not known. Base qualities are missing; no much larger clone stands one base away. TCRbeta CDR3 regions were amplified from genomic DNA using the immunoSEQ Assay, a bias-controlled multiplex PCR. Processing in the source paper ran as follows. Nucleated cell counts per sample were estimated from amplification of reference gene primers within the assay. Sequence reads were collapsed and filtered to measure the absolute abundance of every unique TCRbeta CDR3 rearrangement. For each sample, productive Simpson clonality was calculated by taking the square root of Simpson's diversity index across productive rearrangements. TCRdb obtained this table from immuneACCESS and retained in-frame rearrangements with V and J assigned. These tables miss some clones; where compared with another copy, unresolved V genes account for less than half of the shortfall, and the remainder is unexplained. From that table come the V and J calls and clone size; the DNA was used to work out D and trimming. This sample holds 250,000 to 350,000 clones; approximately 84% were observed only once. The ten largest clones take up over 1.3% of the sample.

One collaborating source in Seattle enrolled patients during active infection and followed them longitudinally through the course of disease. The collaborating institutions used their own protocols to collect whole blood in K2EDTA tubes. For TCRbeta analysis, collaborators shipped samples as frozen whole blood, isolated PBMCs, or DNA extracted from either of those sample types. These data belong to a study of blood T cell repertoires in COVID-19 (dated by TCRdb to the early 2020s). A note on the overall study: Samples from collaborators originated in the United States, Italy and Spain and spanned both the acute and convalescent phases of COVID-19. Where available, HLA class I and class II types were obtained from metadata supplied by the sample provider rather than from assay-based typing. The sample metadata nearly always contained a de-identified subject ID, COVID-19 status, age in years and sex. The samples were drawn from the first 160 participants of the ongoing ImmuneRACE study and from roughly 1,300 subjects provided by 6 global collaborators. Deeply sampled blood TCRbeta repertoires from subjects exposed to, actively infected with, or recovered from COVID-19 were included in the dataset. A freely available public database, intended as a resource for researchers studying the immune response to SARS-CoV-2, is where the repertoires were released. The prospective study material was composed of cDNA or gDNA derived from T cells, B-cell-depleted T cells, or PBMCs.

What the authors observed across the whole study: How much clinical and demographic metadata was included differed by source and by participant, and the metadata was provided uncurated.

V sheds 3 bases and J sheds 9 bases, leaving 15 bases between their ends. The CDR3 starts with the cysteine, ends with the phenylalanine, and has 14 residues. Only the CDR3 region is kept as DNA, spanning 42 bases read in frame from base 1. Based on the germline V gene, the CDR1 and CDR2 sequences are MDHEN and SYDVKM. The sample was peripheral blood. The V gene is TRBV28 and the J gene is TRBJ1-5; the D gene is perhaps TRBD1, on 6 matching bases. This receptor was identified in a human donor with COVID-19, enrolled during active disease. The donor label of this sample is uncertain. For the CDR3, the sequence is CASSFGEGGWPQHF. The bases are TGTGCCAGCAGTTTTGGGGAGGGGGGCTGGCCCCAGCATTTT.